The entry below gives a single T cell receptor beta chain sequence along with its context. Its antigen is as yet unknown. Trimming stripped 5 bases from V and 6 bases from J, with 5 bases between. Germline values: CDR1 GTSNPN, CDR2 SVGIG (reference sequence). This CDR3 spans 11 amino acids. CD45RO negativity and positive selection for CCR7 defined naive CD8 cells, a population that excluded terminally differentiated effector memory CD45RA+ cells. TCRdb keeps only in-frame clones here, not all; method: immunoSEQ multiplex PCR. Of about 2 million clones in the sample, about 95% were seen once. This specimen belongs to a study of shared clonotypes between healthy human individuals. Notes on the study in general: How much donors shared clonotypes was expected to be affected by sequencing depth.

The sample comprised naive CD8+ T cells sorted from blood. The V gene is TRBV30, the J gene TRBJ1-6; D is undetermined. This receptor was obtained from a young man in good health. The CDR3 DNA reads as TGTGCCTGGGCCGGTAATTCACCCCTCCACTTT. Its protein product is CAWAGNSPLHF.